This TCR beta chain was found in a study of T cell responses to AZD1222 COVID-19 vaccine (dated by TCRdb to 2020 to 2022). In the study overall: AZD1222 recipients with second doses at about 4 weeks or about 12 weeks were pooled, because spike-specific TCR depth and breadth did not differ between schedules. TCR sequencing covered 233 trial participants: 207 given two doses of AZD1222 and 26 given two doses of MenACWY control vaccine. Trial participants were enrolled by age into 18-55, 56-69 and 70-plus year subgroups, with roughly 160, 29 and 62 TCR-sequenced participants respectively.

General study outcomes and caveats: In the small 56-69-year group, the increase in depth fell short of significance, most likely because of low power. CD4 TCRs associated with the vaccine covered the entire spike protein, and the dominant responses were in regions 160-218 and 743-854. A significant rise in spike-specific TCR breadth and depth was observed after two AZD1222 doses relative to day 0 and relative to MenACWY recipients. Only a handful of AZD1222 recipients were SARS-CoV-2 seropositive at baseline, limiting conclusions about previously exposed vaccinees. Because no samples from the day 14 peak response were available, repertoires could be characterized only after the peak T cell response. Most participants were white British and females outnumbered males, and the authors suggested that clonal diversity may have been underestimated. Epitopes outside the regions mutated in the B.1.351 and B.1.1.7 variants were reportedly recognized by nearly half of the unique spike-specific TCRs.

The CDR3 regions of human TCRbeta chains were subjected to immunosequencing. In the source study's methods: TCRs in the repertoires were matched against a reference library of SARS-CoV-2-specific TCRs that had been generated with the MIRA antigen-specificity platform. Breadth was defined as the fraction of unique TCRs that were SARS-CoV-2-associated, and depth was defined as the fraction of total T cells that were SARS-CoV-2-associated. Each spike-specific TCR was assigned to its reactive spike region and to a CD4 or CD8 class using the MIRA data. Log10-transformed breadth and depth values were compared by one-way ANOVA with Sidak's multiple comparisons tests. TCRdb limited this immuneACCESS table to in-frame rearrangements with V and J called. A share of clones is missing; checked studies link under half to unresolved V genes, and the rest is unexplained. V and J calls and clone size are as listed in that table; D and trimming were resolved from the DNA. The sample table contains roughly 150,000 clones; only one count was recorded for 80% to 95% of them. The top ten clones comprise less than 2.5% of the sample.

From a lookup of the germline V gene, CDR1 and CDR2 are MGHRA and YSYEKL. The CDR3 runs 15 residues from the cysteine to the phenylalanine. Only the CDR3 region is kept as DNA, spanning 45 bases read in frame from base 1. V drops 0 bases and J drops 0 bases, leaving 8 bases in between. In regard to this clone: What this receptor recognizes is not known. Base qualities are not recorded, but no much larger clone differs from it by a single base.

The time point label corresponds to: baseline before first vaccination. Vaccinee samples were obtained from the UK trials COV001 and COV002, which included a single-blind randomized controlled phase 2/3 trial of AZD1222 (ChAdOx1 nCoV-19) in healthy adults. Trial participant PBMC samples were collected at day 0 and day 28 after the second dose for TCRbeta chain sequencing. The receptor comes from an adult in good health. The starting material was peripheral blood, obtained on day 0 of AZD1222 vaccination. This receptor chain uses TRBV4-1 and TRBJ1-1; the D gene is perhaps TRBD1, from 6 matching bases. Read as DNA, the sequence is TGCGCCAGCAGCCAAGAACAGGGCCTGAACACTGAAGCTTTCTTT. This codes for CASSQEQGLNTEAFF.